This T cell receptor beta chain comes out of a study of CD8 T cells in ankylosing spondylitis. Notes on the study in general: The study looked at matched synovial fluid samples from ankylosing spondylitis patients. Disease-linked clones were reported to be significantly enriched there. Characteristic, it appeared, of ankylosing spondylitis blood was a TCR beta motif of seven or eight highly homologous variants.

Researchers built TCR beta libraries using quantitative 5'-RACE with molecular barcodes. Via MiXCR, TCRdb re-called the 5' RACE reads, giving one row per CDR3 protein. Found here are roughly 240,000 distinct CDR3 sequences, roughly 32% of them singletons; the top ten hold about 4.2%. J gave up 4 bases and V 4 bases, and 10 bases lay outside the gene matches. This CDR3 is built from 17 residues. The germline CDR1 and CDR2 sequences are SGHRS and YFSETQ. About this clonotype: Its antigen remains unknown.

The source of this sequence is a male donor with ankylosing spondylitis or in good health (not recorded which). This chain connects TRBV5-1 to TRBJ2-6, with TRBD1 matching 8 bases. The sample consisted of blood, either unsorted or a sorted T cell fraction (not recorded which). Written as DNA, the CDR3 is TGCGCCAGCAGCCTCAGGACAGGGTCTACAGGGGCCAACGTCCTGACTTTC. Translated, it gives CASSLRTGSTGANVLTF.